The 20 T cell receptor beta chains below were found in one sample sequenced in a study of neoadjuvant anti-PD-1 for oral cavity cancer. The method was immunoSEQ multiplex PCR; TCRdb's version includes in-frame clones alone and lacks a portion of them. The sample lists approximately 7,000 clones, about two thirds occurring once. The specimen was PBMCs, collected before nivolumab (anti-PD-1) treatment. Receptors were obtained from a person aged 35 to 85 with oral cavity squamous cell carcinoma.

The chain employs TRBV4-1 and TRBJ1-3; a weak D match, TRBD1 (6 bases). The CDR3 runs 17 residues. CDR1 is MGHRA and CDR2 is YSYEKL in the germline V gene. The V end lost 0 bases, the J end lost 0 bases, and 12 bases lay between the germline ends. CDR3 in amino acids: CASSQEFGGSSGNTIYF. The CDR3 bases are TGCGCCAGCAGCCAAGAGTTTGGGGGCAGCTCTGGAAACACCATATATTTT.

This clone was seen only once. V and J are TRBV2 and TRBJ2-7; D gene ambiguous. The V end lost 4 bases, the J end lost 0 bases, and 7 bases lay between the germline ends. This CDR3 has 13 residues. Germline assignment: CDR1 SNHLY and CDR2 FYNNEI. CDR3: CASSVSYSYEQYF. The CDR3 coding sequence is TGTGCCAGCAGTGTTAGCTACTCCTACGAGCAGTACTTC.

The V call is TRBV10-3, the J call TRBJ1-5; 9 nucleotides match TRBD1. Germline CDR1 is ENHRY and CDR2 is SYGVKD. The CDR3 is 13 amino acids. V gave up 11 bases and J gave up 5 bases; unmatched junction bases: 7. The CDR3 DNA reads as TGTGCCGTTAGGACAGGGGAGTATCAGCCCCAGCATTTT. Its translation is CAVRTGEYQPQHF.

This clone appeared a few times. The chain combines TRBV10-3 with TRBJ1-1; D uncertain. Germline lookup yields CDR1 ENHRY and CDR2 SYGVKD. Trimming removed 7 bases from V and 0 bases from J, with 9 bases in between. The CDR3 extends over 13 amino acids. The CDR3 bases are TGTGCCATCAATGGAAACTTGAACACTGAAGCTTTCTTT. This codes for CAINGNLNTEAFF.

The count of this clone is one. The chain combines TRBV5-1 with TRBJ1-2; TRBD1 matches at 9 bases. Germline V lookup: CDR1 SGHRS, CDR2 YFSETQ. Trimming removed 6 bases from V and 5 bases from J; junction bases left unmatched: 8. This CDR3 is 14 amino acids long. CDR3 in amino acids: CASTSGQGTYGYTF. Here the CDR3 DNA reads TGCGCCAGCACGTCGGGACAGGGAACTTATGGCTACACCTTC. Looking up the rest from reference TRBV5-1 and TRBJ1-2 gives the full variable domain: KAGVTQTPRYLIKTRGQQVTLSCSPISGHRSVSWYQQTPGQGLQFLFEYFSETQRNKGNFPGRFSGRQFSNSRSEMNVSTLELGDSALYLCASTSGQGTYGYTFGSGTRLTVV.

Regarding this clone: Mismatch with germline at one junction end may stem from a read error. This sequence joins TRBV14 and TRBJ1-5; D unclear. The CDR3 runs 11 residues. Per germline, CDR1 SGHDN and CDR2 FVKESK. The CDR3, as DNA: TGTGCCAGCAACCAACAGCAGCCCCAGCATTTT. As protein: CASNQQQPQHF.

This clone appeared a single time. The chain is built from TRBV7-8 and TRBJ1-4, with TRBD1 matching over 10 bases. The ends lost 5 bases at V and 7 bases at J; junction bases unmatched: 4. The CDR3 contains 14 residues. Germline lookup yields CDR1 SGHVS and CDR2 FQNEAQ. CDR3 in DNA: TGTGCCAGCAGCCCGGACAGGGGGTTTGAAAAACTGTTTTTT. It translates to CASSPDRGFEKLFF.

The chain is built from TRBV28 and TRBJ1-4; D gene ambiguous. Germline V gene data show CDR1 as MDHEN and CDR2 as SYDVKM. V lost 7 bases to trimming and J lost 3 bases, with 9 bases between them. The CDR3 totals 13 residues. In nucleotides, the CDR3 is TGTGCCAGCATACAGAGCCCTAATGAAAAACTGTTTTTT. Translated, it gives CASIQSPNEKLFF.

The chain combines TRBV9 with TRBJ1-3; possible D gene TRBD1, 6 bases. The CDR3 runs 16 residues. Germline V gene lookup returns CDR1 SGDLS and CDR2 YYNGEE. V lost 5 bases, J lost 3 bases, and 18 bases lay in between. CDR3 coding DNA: TGTGCCAGCAGTCATAGTACGACAGGCAGTGGAAACACCATATATTTT. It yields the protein CASSHSTTGSGNTIYF.

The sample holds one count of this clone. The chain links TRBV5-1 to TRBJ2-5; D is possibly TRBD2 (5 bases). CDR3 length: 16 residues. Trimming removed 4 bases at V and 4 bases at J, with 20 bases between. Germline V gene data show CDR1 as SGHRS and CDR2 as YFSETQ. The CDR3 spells CASSRGDRVGGETQYF. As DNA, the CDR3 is TGCGCCAGCAGCCGGGGTGATCGTGTCGGTGGAGAGACCCAGTACTTC.

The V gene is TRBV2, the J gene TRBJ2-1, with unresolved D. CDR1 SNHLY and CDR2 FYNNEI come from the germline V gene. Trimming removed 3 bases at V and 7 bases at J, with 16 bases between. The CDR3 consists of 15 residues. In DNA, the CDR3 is TGTGCCAGCAGTGACCTTACAACAGAGCGTAATGAGCAGTTCTTC. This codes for CASSDLTTERNEQFF.

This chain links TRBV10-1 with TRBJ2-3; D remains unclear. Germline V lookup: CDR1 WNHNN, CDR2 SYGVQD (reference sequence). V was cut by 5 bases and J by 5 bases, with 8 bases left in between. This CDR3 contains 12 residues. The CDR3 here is CASSPTGDTQYF. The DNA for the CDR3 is TGCGCCAGCAGTCCAACGGGAGATACGCAGTATTTT.

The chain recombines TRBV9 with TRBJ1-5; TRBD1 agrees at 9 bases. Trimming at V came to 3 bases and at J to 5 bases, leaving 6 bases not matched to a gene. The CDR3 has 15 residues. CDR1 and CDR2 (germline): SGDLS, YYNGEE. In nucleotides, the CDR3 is TGTGCCAGCAGCGCACAGGGGGCCACGGATCAGCCCCAGCATTTT. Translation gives CASSAQGATDQPQHF.

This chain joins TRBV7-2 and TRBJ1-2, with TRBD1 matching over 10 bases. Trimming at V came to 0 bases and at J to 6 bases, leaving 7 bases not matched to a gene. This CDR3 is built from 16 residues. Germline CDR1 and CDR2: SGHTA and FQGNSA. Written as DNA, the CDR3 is TGTGCCAGCAGCTTAGCGCGGACAGGGGGTACTGATGGCTACACCTTC. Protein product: CASSLARTGGTDGYTF. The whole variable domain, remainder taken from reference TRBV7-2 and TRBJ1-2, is GAGVSQSPSNKVTEKGKDVELRCDPISGHTALYWYRQSLGQGLEFLIYFQGNSAPDKSGLPSDRFSAERTGGSVSTLTIQRTQQEDSAVYLCASSLARTGGTDGYTFGSGTRLTVV.

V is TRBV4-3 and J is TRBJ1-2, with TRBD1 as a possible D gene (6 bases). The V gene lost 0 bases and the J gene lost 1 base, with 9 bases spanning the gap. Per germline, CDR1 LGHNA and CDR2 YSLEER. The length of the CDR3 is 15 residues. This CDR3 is CASSQDVRGNYGYTF. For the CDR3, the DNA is TGCGCCAGCAGCCAAGACGTCAGGGGTAACTATGGCTACACCTTC.

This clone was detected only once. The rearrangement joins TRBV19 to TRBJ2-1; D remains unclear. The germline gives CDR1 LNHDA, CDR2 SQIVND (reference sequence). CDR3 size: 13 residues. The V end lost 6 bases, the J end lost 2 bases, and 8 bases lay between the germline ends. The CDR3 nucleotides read TGTGCCAGTAGGCATCCCACCTACAATGAGCAGTTCTTC. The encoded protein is CASRHPTYNEQFF.

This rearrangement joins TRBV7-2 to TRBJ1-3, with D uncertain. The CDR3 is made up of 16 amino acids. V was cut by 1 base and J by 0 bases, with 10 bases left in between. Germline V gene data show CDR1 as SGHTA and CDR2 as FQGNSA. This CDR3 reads CASSLGPTGSGNTIYF. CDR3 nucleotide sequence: TGTGCCAGCAGCTTAGGTCCGACTGGCTCTGGAAACACCATATATTTT. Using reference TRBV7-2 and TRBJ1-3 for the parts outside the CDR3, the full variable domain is GAGVSQSPSNKVTEKGKDVELRCDPISGHTALYWYRQSLGQGLEFLIYFQGNSAPDKSGLPSDRFSAERTGGSVSTLTIQRTQQEDSAVYLCASSLGPTGSGNTIYFGEGSWLTVV.

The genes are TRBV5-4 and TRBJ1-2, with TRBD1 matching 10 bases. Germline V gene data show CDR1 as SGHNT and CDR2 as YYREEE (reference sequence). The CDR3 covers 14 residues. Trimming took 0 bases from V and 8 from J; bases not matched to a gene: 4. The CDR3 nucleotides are TGTGCCAGCAGCTTGGTAGGGACAGGGGTAGGCTACACCTTC. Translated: CASSLVGTGVGYTF.

The CDR3 loop reads CASSPAGGGYGYTF. DNA for the CDR3: TGTGCCAGCAGTCCCGCCGGGGGCGGTTATGGCTACACCTTC. This chain connects TRBV6-5 to TRBJ1-2; tentatively, D is TRBD1 (6 bases). The CDR3 has 14 amino acids. Germline CDR1 reads MNHEY; CDR2 reads SVGAGI. With 5 bases removed from V and 5 bases from J, the gap between germline ends came to 15 bases.

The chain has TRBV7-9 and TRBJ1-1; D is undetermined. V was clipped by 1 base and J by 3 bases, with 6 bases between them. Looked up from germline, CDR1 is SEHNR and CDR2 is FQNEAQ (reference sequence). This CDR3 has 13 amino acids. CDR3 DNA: TGTGCCAGCAGCTTAGGAGAGGACACTGAAGCTTTCTTT. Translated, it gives CASSLGEDTEAFF.